The 14 T cell receptor beta chains below come from one sample, sequenced in a study of T cells in Graves' hyperthyroidism and ophthalmopathy (dated by TCRdb to about 2019). Library prep was done by multiplex PCR. TCRdb records Illumina HiSeq 2000 as the sequencer. The TCR beta CDR3 regions were amplified from RNA transcripts. A first-round RT-PCR of the TCR CDR3 used the HTBI primer set with the Qiagen OneStep RT-PCR kit. In-frame beta chains were kept once TCRdb had trimmed the public reads at Q25 with fastp and called clones with MiXCR. CDR3 protein duplicates are merged, each entry listing the most common genes and DNA. Present in this sample are more than 500,000 distinct CDR3 sequences, 15% to 20% of which were seen just once. The ten most abundant clones make up 3.8% of the sample. The specimen sequenced was blood. These receptors were collected from a woman aged 25-40 years with Graves' hyperthyroidism.

This clonotype appeared a few times. V gene TRBV19 combines with J gene TRBJ1-1; 7 bases fit TRBD1. This CDR3 is 14 amino acids long. Germline assignment: CDR1 LNHDA and CDR2 SQIVND (reference sequence). Trimming removed 5 bases from V and 4 bases from J; junction bases left unmatched: 7. In nucleotides, the CDR3 is TGTGCCAGTAGTTGGGGACAGACCTTCACTGAAGCTTTCTTT. Its protein product is CASSWGQTFTEAFF.

V is TRBV7-9 and J is TRBJ1-2; the match to TRBD1 covers 9 bases. CDR1 is SEHNR, CDR2 FQNEAQ, per germline (reference sequence). This CDR3 has 14 residues. The V segment lost 4 bases and the J segment 5 bases; nucleotides outside the gene matches: 5. CDR3 sequence reads: CASSSDRGRYGYTF. The CDR3 nucleotides are TGTGCCAGCAGCTCGGACAGGGGAAGATATGGCTACACCTTC.

This clonotype has a count of ten or more. The chain joins TRBV27 to TRBJ2-7; unclear D gene. Trimming removed 10 bases at V and 3 bases at J, with 16 bases between. The CDR3 is made up of 13 amino acids. CDR1 MNHEY and CDR2 SMNVEV come from the germline V gene (reference sequence). CDR3 in amino acids: CAISPGPNYEQYF. The CDR3 DNA is TGTGCCATCTCGCCCGGACCGAACTACGAGCAGTACTTC.

This clonotype has just a few counts. This chain uses TRBV20-1 with TRBJ1-2; D not resolved. The CDR3 covers 13 residues. The V end was cut by 0 bases, the J end by 4 bases, with 9 bases between. CDR1 is DFQATT, CDR2 SNEGSKA, per germline (reference sequence). Here the CDR3 DNA reads TGCAGTGCTAGAGATTTGGCCAGCTATGGCTACACCTTC. This codes for CSARDLASYGYTF.

The chain recombines TRBV12-3 or TRBV12-4 with TRBJ1-3, with a weak D call TRBD1 (5 bases). This CDR3 is built from 16 residues. V gave up 0 bases and J gave up 4 bases, with 13 bases separating them. The CDR3 reads CASSLANPGFGNTIYF. The CDR3 nucleotides are TGTGCCAGCAGTTTAGCGAATCCAGGGTTCGGAAACACCATATATTTT.

The table lists this clonotype with many counts. The chain recombines TRBV5-1 with TRBJ2-5, with 7 nucleotides matching TRBD2. The CDR3 extends over 12 amino acids. CDR1 SGHRS and CDR2 YFSETQ come from the germline V gene. V shed 4 bases and J 3 bases; nucleotides not matched to a gene: 0. The CDR3 coding sequence is TGCGCCAGCAGCGGGACTAAAGAGACCCAGTACTTC. It translates to CASSGTKETQYF. Full variable domain (missing parts from reference TRBV5-1 and TRBJ2-5): KAGVTQTPRYLIKTRGQQVTLSCSPISGHRSVSWYQQTPGQGLQFLFEYFSETQRNKGNFPGRFSGRQFSNSRSEMNVSTLELGDSALYLCASSGTKETQYFGPGTRLLVL.

This clonotype was detected ten times or more. The rearrangement joins TRBV7-2 to TRBJ2-3, with a tentative D call TRBD2 (6 bases). In germline, CDR1 is SGHTA, CDR2 FQGNSA. V lost 5 bases to trimming and J lost 4 bases, with 19 bases between them. The CDR3 length is 16 residues. The CDR3 nucleotides read TGTGCCAGCAGCCCAGCTACTAGCACCGGGGCAGATACGCAGTATTTT. Translating gives CASSPATSTGADTQYF.

This clonotype occurred a few times. The J gene is TRBJ2-1, the V gene TRBV20-1; D remains ambiguous. This CDR3 comprises 16 residues. CDR1 and CDR2 (germline): DFQATT, SNEGSKA (reference sequence). V was cut by 1 base and J by 3 bases, with 16 bases left in between. DNA for the CDR3: TGCAGTGCTAGAGTGTCGTCAGGAAAAGGCTACAATGAGCAGTTCTTC. The encoded protein is CSARVSSGKGYNEQFF.

This clonotype was counted only a few times. As the CDR3 is not closed by the conserved phenylalanine or tryptophan, this likely results from a read error. The J gene is TRBJ1-1, the V gene TRBV30; D not certain. The CDR3 is 11 amino acids. The germline CDR1 and CDR2 sequences are GTSNPN and SVGIG (reference sequence). V was pared by 5 bases and J by 1 base, with 5 bases between. This chain's CDR3 is CAWGSNTEAFL. CDR3 nucleotides: TGTGCCTGGGGATCGAACACTGAAGCTTTCCTT.

This clonotype was recorded many times. The chain combines TRBV28 with TRBJ2-7, with TRBD1 as a possible D gene (6 bases). V lost 5 bases to trimming and J lost 3 bases, with 14 bases between them. The V gene's germline CDR1 is MDHEN and CDR2 SYDVKM. The CDR3 runs to 14 residues. The chain's CDR3 is CASSPSLGGYEQYF. DNA for the CDR3: TGTGCCAGCAGTCCAAGCCTAGGGGGCTACGAGCAGTACTTC.

The rearrangement uses TRBV7-9 and TRBJ1-2; no firm D call. The V end lost 3 bases, the J end lost 3 bases, and 8 bases lay between the germline ends. This CDR3 has 13 amino acids. CDR1 and CDR2 from the germline V gene are SEHNR and FQNEAQ (reference sequence). The CDR3 DNA follows: TGTGCCAGCAGCTTCGTCCGGGACTATGGCTACACCTTC. Residues: CASSFVRDYGYTF. The variable domain in full, completed from reference TRBV7-9 and TRBJ1-2, reads DTGVSQNPRHKITKRGQNVTFRCDPISEHNRLYWYRQTLGQGPEFLTYFQNEAQLEKSRLLSDRFSAERPKGSFSTLEIQRTEQGDSAMYLCASSFVRDYGYTFGSGTRLTVV.

There are many counts of this clonotype. The chain combines TRBV30 with TRBJ1-1; 7 nucleotides agree with TRBD1. Germline loops: CDR1 GTSNPN, CDR2 SVGIG (reference sequence). The CDR3 sequence is 12 residues long. V dropped 4 bases and J dropped 4; count of bases not matched to a gene: 3. CDR3 in DNA: TGTGCCTGGAACAGGGGATCCACTGAAGCTTTCTTT. Translated: CAWNRGSTEAFF.

The genes are TRBV7-2 and TRBJ2-3; maybe TRBD2 (5 bases). Trimming took off 6 bases at V and 0 bases at J, with 13 bases between the two ends. The CDR3 contains 15 residues. Germline assignment: CDR1 SGHTA and CDR2 FQGNSA. The CDR3: CASRERRTSTDTQYF. CDR3 sequence (DNA): TGTGCCAGCAGGGAGCGGCGAACGAGCACAGATACGCAGTATTTT. Supplemented by reference TRBV7-2 and TRBJ2-3, the full variable domain reads GAGVSQSPSNKVTEKGKDVELRCDPISGHTALYWYRQSLGQGLEFLIYFQGNSAPDKSGLPSDRFSAERTGGSVSTLTIQRTQQEDSAVYLCASRERRTSTDTQYFGPGTRLTVL.

This clonotype appeared a few times. The gene calls are TRBV7-9 and TRBJ1-2, with D possibly TRBD1 on 5 matching bases. V was trimmed by 6 bases and J by 7 bases, leaving 24 bases between them. The CDR3 is made up of 16 amino acids. Germline loops: CDR1 SEHNR, CDR2 FQNEAQ (reference sequence). The CDR3 region is CASSPTLWDGGTGYTF. CDR3 sequence (DNA): TGTGCCAGCAGTCCAACCTTATGGGACGGGGGTACTGGCTACACCTTC. Looking up the rest from reference TRBV7-9 and TRBJ1-2 gives the full variable domain: DTGVSQNPRHKITKRGQNVTFRCDPISEHNRLYWYRQTLGQGPEFLTYFQNEAQLEKSRLLSDRFSAERPKGSFSTLEIQRTEQGDSAMYLCASSPTLWDGGTGYTFGSGTRLTVV.